The present T cell receptor (beta chain) was sequenced within a study of beta chain features in type 1 diabetes (dated by TCRdb to the late 2010s). For context, the study as a whole: Patients and healthy donors did not differ in mean age, gender distribution, total cell number or subset yield. A total of about 100,000,000 sorted cells were examined across all samples, and RNA yield correlated strongly with the number of cells per subset. The study compared TCRB repertoires of sorted circulating CD4+ T cell subsets between recently diagnosed type 1 diabetes patients and matched healthy donors. Regulatory and stem cell-like memory subsets were isolated from only 8 patients and roughly eight healthy donors, whereas naive and central memory subsets came from all 28 donors.

CDR3 length: 16 amino acids, cysteine to phenylalanine. Only the CDR3 DNA is retained, 48 bases long and in frame from the first base. V was cut back by 2 bases and J by 0 bases, leaving a gap of 12 bases between them. The CDR1 and CDR2 encoded by the germline V gene are KGHSY and FQNENV. General findings and caveats noted by the study authors: Type 1 diabetes patients showed a moderate but significant shortening of TCRB CDR3 length in all four CD4+ subsets. Because cDNA rather than genomic DNA was sequenced, highly expressing activated cells could have been over-represented, although no difference in activation and CD3 levels was found between groups. Fewer insertions and more nucleotide deletions at VDJ recombination sites were observed in patients with type 1 diabetes, implying thymic rearrangement abnormalities. Naive, central memory and regulatory TCRB repertoires appeared more similar among patients than among healthy donors. PCR may preferentially amplify shorter templates, but because patient and control samples were amplified and corrected together, any resulting skew would affect both groups equally. Because small numbers of individuals were included in the HLA sub-analyses, any influence of HLA type on TCRB rearrangement was left unresolved.

Turning to this clone: Its antigen is currently not known. It has no much larger one-base neighbor in the sample; base qualities were not kept.

The entire isolated RNA was reverse transcribed using the High Capacity cDNA Reverse Transcription Kit, and thus expressed TCRB transcripts were sequenced. Deep immunoSEQ sequencing was applied to naive, central memory and regulatory T cell samples, giving an average of approximately 3.8 million total reads per sample. After sorted cells were lysed in RLT buffer, RNA was extracted with DNase-treated RNeasy Micro or Mini kits, with the choice depending on cell number. Each cell subset was processed separately to prevent cross-contamination, with patient and healthy donor samples processed together. TCRB sequences were amplified from cDNA with the immunoSEQ multiplex PCR, producing 87-bp fragments spanning the CDR3 region. Sequencing of the amplicons was done on the Illumina HiSeq platform. Per the original workflow: Synthetic template baselines were used to correct PCR bias computationally, reads within Hamming distance 2 were collapsed, and singletons that could not be merged were discarded. By aligning reads against IMGT, V, D and J genes, CDR3 length, and insertions or deletions at six rearrangement sites were assigned. Within each subset, clonotype counts were normalized to sorted cell number, and only after that were true diversity and Gini coefficients computed with the tcR R package. The overlap coefficient, calculated on TCRB nucleotide sequences, was used to measure repertoire sharing. Out-of-frame TCRB sequences from naive cells were analyzed to stand in for the pre-selection repertoire. TCRdb's version of the immuneACCESS table is confined to in-frame rearrangements and falls short of the full clone set. An unresolved V gene accounts for under half of the shortfall where checked; the remainder is of unknown origin. V, J and clone size reflect that table, while D and trimming were determined from the DNA. The sample table lists over 500,000 clones, about 16% of them with a count of one. The ten largest account for around 0.1% of the sample.

A single peripheral blood draw of approximately 0.11 L on average was collected from each donor into heparinised tubes. Using a panel that included CD45RO, CCR7, CD25, CD127, CD95 and CD27, naive, central memory, regulatory and stem cell-like memory CD4+ T cells were sorted on a BD FACSAria II. Purity was above 98% for every sorted population. PBMCs were isolated immediately by Lymphoprep density gradient centrifugation and stained directly without culture. To minimize batch effects, samples were stained and sorted in pairs, one healthy donor with one patient per experiment. The receptor chain draws on TRBV16 and TRBJ2-3; TRBD2 is a weak D gene call, 5 bases matching. The sequence came from a young man in good health. The sample comprised naive CD4+ T cells from blood. The sample's cell subset or site label is to be understood as: true naive CD4+ T cells. DNA sequence: TGTGCCAGCAGCCAAGGTCCAGCGGTTAGCACAGATACGCAGTATTTT. Its protein is CASSQGPAVSTDTQYF.